These T cell receptor beta chains were read from a single sample in a study of long-term antiretroviral therapy in people with HIV. The table came from immunoSEQ multiplex PCR; TCRdb's copy has only in-frame clones and leaves some out. The sample carries 15,000 to 20,000 clones, approximately 80% recorded once. Specimen: unsorted PBMCs, collected 0.3 years before starting antiretroviral therapy. These TCRs come from a man aged 45-65 years with HIV. Both conserved end residues are part of each CDR3. Each record gives: V gene, J gene, clone size, D gene, CDR3 protein, CDR3 DNA. The D gene is left open where the match is weak. Clone size is given for some rows only: seen once, a few or many times, or a class if the clone is expanded.

TRBV7-9	TRBJ1-1	.	.	CASSLGLSRGNTEAFF	TGTGCCAGCAGCTTAGGTCTTTCCCGGGGGAACACTGAAGCTTTCTTT
TRBV5-6	TRBJ1-6	.	.	CASSLLEGSYNSPLHF	TGTGCCAGCAGCTTATTAGAGGGGAGCTATAATTCACCCCTCCACTTT
TRBV7-6	TRBJ2-7	.	.	CASSLIPAGQQGEQYF	TGTGCCAGCAGCTTAATCCCGGCGGGGCAGCAGGGCGAGCAGTACTTC
TRBV11-2	TRBJ1-4	.	.	CASSPLRALSEKLFF	TGTGCCAGCAGCCCCCTACGGGCCCTCTCTGAAAAACTGTTTTTT
TRBV27	TRBJ1-1	once	.	CASSLSDPRGTEAFF	TGTGCCAGCAGTTTATCTGATCCGAGAGGCACTGAAGCTTTCTTT
TRBV4-3	TRBJ1-2	.	TRBD1	CASSQGHRDRGLPYGYTF	TGCGCCAGCAGCCAAGGCCACCGGGACAGGGGACTTCCCTATGGCTACACCTTC
TRBV4-1	TRBJ2-5	.	.	CASSQDRGGGETQYF	TGCGCCAGCAGCCAAGATCGGGGAGGCGGTGAGACCCAGTACTTC
TRBV7-6	TRBJ1-3	.	.	CASSLSGSSGNTIYF	TGTGCCAGCAGCTTATCGGGGAGCTCTGGAAACACCATATATTTT
TRBV9	TRBJ1-2	.	TRBD1	CASSPSTGGIYGYTF	TGTGCCAGCAGCCCCTCGACAGGGGGCATCTATGGCTACACCTTC
TRBV27	TRBJ2-3	few	.	CASSFLGVRDTQYF	TGTGCCAGCAGTTTTTTGGGAGTAAGGGATACGCAGTATTTT
TRBV19	TRBJ2-1	.	.	CAQPSANYNEQFF	TGTGCCCAACCTTCCGCGAATTACAATGAGCAGTTCTTC
TRBV2	TRBJ1-4	once	.	CASSEGQGLRKLFF	TGTGCCAGCAGTGAGGGCCAGGGACTTAGGAAACTGTTTTTT
TRBV6-5	TRBJ2-7	few	TRBD1	CASSLTPGQSSYEQYF	TGTGCCAGCAGTTTAACGCCGGGACAGAGCTCCTACGAGCAGTACTTC
TRBV6-5	TRBJ1-4	.	.	CASSYGQHYEKLFF	TGTGCCAGCAGTTACGGACAGCACTATGAAAAACTGTTTTTT
TRBV19	TRBJ2-5	.	.	CASSIQPTGSQYF	TGTGCCAGTAGTATCCAGCCGACCGGGTCCCAGTACTTC
TRBV28	TRBJ1-1	.	.	CASSLLGPRTAFF	TGTGCCAGCAGTTTATTGGGACCCCGAACAGCTTTCTTT
TRBV6-1	TRBJ2-3	.	.	CASRATPASTDTQYF	TGTGCCAGCAGGGCGACACCGGCTAGCACAGATACGCAGTATTTT
TRBV15	TRBJ1-5	.	TRBD1	CATSRFGPGQGSGQPQHF	TGTGCCACCAGCAGATTTGGCCCGGGACAGGGTTCAGGTCAGCCCCAGCATTTT
TRBV27	TRBJ1-1	.	TRBD1	CASSLSNRGTEAFF	TGTGCCAGCAGTTTATCGAACAGGGGCACTGAAGCTTTCTTT
TRBV9	TRBJ2-4	.	.	CASSVESGMAKNIQYF	TGTGCCAGCAGCGTAGAGTCAGGTATGGCCAAAAACATTCAGTACTTC
TRBV10-1	TRBJ1-1	.	.	CASRTDMNTEAFF	TGCGCCAGCAGGACAGATATGAACACTGAAGCTTTCTTT
TRBV5-8	TRBJ1-2	once	TRBD1	CASSLGQGYYGYTF	TGTGCCAGCAGCTTGGGACAGGGTTACTATGGCTACACCTTC
TRBV5-8	TRBJ2-4	.	TRBD1	CASKQGAGNIQYF	TGTGCCAGTAAACAGGGGGCTGGGAACATTCAGTACTTC
TRBV19	TRBJ2-1	few	.	CASSGTRIDNEQFF	TGTGCCAGTAGTGGTACCCGGATCGACAATGAGCAGTTCTTC
TRBV6-6	TRBJ1-5	few	.	CASRVDRMKPQHF	TGTGCCAGCAGGGTAGACAGGATGAAGCCCCAGCATTTT
TRBV27	TRBJ1-5	.	.	CASSLLFAHQPQHF	TGTGCCAGCAGTTTACTCTTCGCGCATCAGCCCCAGCATTTT
TRBV6-5	TRBJ1-1	.	.	CASSSRTGSNTEAFF	TGTGCCAGCAGTTCAAGAACAGGGTCGAACACTGAAGCTTTCTTT
TRBV19	TRBJ2-5	.	.	CASSPNSRETQYF	TGTGCCAGTAGTCCGAACAGTCGAGAGACCCAGTACTTC
TRBV7-9	TRBJ2-1	.	.	CASSVETGYNEQFF	TGTGCCAGCAGCGTGGAGACAGGTTACAATGAGCAGTTCTTC
TRBV7-8	TRBJ2-1	.	TRBD2	CASSSRGLAGHNEQFF	TGTGCCAGCAGCAGCCGGGGACTAGCGGGACACAATGAGCAGTTCTTC
TRBV5-1	TRBJ2-2	.	TRBD1	CASSTRTGGRVGELFF	TGCGCCAGCAGCACCCGGACAGGGGGTCGTGTCGGGGAGCTGTTTTTT
TRBV4-3	TRBJ2-1	.	.	CASSQDGGGDFYNEQFF	TGCGCCAGCAGCCAAGATGGAGGAGGGGATTTCTACAATGAGCAGTTCTTC